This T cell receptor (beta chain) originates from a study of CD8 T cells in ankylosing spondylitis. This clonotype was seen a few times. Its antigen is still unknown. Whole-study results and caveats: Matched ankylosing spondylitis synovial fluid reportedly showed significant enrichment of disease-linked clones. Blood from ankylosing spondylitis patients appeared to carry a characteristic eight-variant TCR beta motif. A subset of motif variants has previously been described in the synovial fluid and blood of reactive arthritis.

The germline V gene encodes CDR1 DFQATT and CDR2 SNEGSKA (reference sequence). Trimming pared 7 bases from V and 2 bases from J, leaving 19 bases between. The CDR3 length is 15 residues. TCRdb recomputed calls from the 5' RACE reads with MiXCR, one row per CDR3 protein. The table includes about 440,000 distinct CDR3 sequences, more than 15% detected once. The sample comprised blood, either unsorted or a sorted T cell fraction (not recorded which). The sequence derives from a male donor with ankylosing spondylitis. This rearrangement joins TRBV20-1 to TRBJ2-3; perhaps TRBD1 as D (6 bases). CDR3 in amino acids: CSGAKGQSFTDTQYF. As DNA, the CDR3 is TGCAGTGGCGCGAAAGGACAGTCTTTCACAGATACGCAGTATTTT.